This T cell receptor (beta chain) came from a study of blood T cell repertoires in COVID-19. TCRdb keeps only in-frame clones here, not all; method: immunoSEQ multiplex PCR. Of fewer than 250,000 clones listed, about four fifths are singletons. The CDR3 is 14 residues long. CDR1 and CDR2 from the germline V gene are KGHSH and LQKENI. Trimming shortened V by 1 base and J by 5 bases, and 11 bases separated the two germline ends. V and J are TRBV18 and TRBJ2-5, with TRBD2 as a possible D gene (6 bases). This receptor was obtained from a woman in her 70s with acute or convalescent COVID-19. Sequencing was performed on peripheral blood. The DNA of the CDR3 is TGTGCCAGCTCACCACAAGCGGGTTCGGAGACCCAGTACTTC. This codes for CASSPQAGSETQYF.